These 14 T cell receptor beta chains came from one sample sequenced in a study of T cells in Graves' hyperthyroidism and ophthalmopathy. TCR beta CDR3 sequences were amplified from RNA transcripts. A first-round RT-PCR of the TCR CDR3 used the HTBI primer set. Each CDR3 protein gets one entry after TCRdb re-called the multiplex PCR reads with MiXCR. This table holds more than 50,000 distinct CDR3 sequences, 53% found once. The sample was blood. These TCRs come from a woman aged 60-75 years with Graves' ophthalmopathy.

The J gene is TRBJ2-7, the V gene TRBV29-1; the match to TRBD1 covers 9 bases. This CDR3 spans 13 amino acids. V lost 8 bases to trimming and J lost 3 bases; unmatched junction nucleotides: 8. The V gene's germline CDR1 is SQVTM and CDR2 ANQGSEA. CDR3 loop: CSLGGQGIYEQYF. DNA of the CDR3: TGCAGCCTGGGGGGACAGGGAATCTACGAGCAGTACTTC.

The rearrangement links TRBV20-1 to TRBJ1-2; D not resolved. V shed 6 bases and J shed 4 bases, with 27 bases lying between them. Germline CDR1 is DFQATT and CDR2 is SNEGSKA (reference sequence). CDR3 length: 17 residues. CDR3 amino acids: CSASSPPNEGRFYGYTF. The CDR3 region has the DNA TGCAGTGCCAGCTCACCCCCTAACGAGGGCCGATTCTATGGCTACACCTTC.

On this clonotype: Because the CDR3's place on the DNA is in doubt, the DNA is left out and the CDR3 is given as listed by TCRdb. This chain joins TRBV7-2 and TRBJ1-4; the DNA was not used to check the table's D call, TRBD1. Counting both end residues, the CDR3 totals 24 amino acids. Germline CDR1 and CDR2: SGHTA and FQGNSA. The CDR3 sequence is CASSQDHSYNEQFFGPGGSEKLFF.

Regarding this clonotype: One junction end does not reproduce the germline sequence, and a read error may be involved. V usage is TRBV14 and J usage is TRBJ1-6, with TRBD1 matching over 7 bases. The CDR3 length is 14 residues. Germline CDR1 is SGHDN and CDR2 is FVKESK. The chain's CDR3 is CASSPGQYNLPLHF. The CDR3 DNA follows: TGTGCCAGCAGCCCGGGACAGTATAATTTACCCCTCCACTTT.

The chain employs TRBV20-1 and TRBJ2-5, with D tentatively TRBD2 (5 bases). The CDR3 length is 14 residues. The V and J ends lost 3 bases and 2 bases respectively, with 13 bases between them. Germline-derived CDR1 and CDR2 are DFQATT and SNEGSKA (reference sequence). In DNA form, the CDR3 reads TGCAGTGCTAGTTCCAGCGGTCAACAAGAGACCCAGTACTTC. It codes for CSASSSGQQETQYF.

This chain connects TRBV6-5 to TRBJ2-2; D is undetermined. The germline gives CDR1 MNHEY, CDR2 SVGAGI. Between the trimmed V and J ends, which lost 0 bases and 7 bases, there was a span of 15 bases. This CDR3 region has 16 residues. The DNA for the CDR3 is TGTGCCAGCAGTTACTCTAGTGTTTCGACTGTCGGGGAGCTGTTTTTT. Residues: CASSYSSVSTVGELFF.

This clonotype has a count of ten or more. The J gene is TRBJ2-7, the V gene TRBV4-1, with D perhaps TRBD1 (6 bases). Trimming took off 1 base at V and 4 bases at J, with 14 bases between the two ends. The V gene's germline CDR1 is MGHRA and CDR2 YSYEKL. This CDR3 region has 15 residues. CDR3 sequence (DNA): TGCGCCAGCAGCCAAGTACAGGGCCCCTCGTACGAGCAGTACTTC. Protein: CASSQVQGPSYEQYF.

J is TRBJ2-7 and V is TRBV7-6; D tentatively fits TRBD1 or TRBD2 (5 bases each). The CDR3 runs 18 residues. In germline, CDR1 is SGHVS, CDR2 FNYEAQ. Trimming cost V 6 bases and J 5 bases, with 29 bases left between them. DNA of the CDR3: TGTGCCAGCAGGGCCGCCAGCTCAGCGAACACCGGGGCCGACGAGCAGTACTTC. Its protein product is CASRAASSANTGADEQYF.

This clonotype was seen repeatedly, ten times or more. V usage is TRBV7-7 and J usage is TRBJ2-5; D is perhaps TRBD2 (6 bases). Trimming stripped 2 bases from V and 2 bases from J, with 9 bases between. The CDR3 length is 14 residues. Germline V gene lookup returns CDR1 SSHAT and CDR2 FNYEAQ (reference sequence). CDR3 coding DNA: TGTGCCAGCAGCTTAATGGGGGGACAAGAGACCCAGTACTTC. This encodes CASSLMGGQETQYF.

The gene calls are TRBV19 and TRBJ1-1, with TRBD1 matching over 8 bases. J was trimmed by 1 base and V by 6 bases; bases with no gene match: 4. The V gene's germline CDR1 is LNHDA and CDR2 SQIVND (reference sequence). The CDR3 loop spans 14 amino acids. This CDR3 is CASRSGTGNTEAFF. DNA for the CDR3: TGTGCCAGTAGGAGCGGGACAGGGAACACTGAAGCTTTCTTT.

The CDR3: CASSEHKRANTGELFF. The CDR3 DNA reads as TGTGCCAGCAGTGAACATAAAAGAGCGAACACCGGGGAGCTGTTTTTT. This chain joins TRBV25-1 and TRBJ2-2; D remains unclear. Germline-derived CDR1 and CDR2 are MGHDK and SYGVNS. The CDR3 sequence is 16 residues long. Trimming left V 2 bases short and J 0 bases short, with 10 bases between. The full variable domain, rest sourced from reference TRBV25-1 and TRBJ2-2, is EADIYQTPRYLVIGTGKKITLECSQTMGHDKMYWYQQDPGMELHLIHYSYGVNSTEKGDLSSESTVSRIRTEHFPLTLESARPSHTSQYLCASSEHKRANTGELFFGEGSRLTVL.

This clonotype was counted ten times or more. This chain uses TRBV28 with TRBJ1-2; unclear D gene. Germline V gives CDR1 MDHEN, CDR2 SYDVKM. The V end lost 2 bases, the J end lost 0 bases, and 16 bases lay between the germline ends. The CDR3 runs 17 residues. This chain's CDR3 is CASSLSVTAKANYGYTF. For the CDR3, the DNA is TGTGCCAGCAGTTTAAGTGTAACAGCTAAAGCTAACTATGGCTACACCTTC.

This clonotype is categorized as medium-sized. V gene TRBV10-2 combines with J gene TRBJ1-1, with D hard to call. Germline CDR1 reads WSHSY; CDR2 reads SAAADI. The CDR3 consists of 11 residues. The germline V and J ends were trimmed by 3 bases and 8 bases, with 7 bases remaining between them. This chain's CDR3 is CASSDLREAFF. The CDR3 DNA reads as TGCGCCAGCAGTGACTTGCGAGAAGCTTTCTTT.

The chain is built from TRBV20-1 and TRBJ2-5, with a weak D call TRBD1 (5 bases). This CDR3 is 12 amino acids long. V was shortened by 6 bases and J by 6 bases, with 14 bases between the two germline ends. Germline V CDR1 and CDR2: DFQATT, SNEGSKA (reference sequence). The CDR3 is CSAKEGAQTQYF. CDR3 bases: TGCAGTGCGAAGGAAGGGGCGCAGACCCAGTACTTC.